The present T cell receptor (beta chain) was sequenced within a study of T cell responses to AZD1222 COVID-19 vaccine. Points from the study as a whole: Spike-specific TCR breadth and depth rose after two AZD1222 doses.

About this clone itself: Its target is not known.

CDR1 and CDR2 (germline): SGDLS, YYNGEE. The CDR3 is made up of 14 amino acids. The V end was cut by 3 bases, the J end by 10 bases, with 14 bases between. Measured with immunoSEQ multiplex PCR; TCRdb has only the in-frame clones, and not every one. This sample has about 150,000 clones, with 80% to 95% found just once. This rearrangement joins TRBV9 to TRBJ1-6, with unresolved D. The origin of this receptor is an adult who received the AZD1222 COVID-19 vaccine. Here the sequenced sample was peripheral blood, taken 28 days after the second AZD1222 dose. CDR3: CASSEAGWRSPLHF. CDR3 nucleotide sequence: TGTGCCAGCAGCGAGGCGGGTTGGAGGTCACCCCTCCACTTT.